The 16 T cell receptor beta chains listed next were all sequenced from one sample in a study of untreated major depressive disorder. The assay was immunoSEQ multiplex PCR, and TCRdb's table has in-frame clones only and misses some. The profile shows tens of thousands of clones, roughly 89% of them singletons. Input material: CD4+ T cells from PBMCs. Receptors originate from a middle-aged woman in good health.

This rearrangement joins TRBV6-5 to TRBJ2-7; D could derive from TRBD1 or TRBD2 (5 bases each). Between the trimmed V and J ends, which lost 0 bases and 5 bases, there was a span of 11 bases. Germline V gives CDR1 MNHEY, CDR2 SVGAGI. The CDR3 spans 14 residues. The DNA of the CDR3 is TGTGCCAGCAGTTACTCGCCAGGGACCCACGAGCAGTACTTC. It is translated as CASSYSPGTHEQYF.

The chain carries TRBV5-1 and TRBJ2-1; perhaps TRBD2 as D (6 bases). Trimming stripped 2 bases from V and 7 bases from J, with 16 bases between. The CDR3 sequence is 15 residues long. Germline lookup yields CDR1 SGHRS and CDR2 YFSETQ. DNA of the CDR3: TGCGCCAGCAGCTTCTCCGGGAGAGATGGGAATGAGCAGTTCTTC. Its translation is CASSFSGRDGNEQFF.

J is TRBJ1-1 and V is TRBV6-5; 9 bases are shared with TRBD1. With 6 bases clipped from V and 0 bases from J, the junction kept 2 bases outside the gene matches. Germline CDR1 is MNHEY and CDR2 is SVGAGI. The CDR3 is 14 amino acids. This chain's CDR3 is CASRRTGVNTEAFF. The CDR3 DNA is TGTGCCAGCAGGAGGACAGGGGTGAACACTGAAGCTTTCTTT.

V usage is TRBV28 and J usage is TRBJ2-7, with D tentatively TRBD2 (5 bases). The V and J ends lost 6 bases and 5 bases respectively, with 14 bases between them. This CDR3 comprises 13 residues. CDR1 is MDHEN and CDR2 is SYDVKM in the germline V gene. CDR3 sequence: CASRPTSSNEQYF. The CDR3 DNA sequence: TGTGCCAGCAGACCTACTAGTAGCAACGAGCAGTACTTC.

The chain links TRBV9 to TRBJ1-1, with 9 bases lining up with TRBD1. V lost 0 bases, J lost 11 bases, and 5 bases stayed unmatched. Germline V gene data show CDR1 as SGDLS and CDR2 as YYNGEE. This CDR3 is 13 amino acids long. CDR3 in amino acids: CASSVEWTGDAFF. CDR3 in DNA: TGTGCCAGCAGCGTAGAATGGACAGGGGACGCTTTCTTT.

The sample holds one count of this clone. The rearrangement joins TRBV14 to TRBJ2-7; 10 bases line up with TRBD2. With V trimmed by 5 bases and J by 3 bases, 28 bases remained unmatched. Germline CDR1 SGHDN, CDR2 FVKESK. This CDR3 is built from 22 residues. The CDR3: CASSKRGKTGTSAARGYYEQYF. CDR3 in DNA: TGTGCCAGCAGCAAGAGAGGCAAGACCGGGACTAGCGCCGCTCGGGGCTACTACGAGCAGTACTTC. The whole variable domain, filled in from reference TRBV14 and TRBJ2-7, reads EAGVTQFPSHSVIEKGQTVTLRCDPISGHDNLYWYRRVMGKEIKFLLHFVKESKQDESGMPNNRFLAERTGGTYSTLKVQPAELEDSGVYFCASSKRGKTGTSAARGYYEQYFGPGTRLTVT.

This clone was picked up a small number of times. The chain couples TRBV10-1 to TRBJ2-1, with TRBD2 as a possible D gene (5 bases). Trimming left V 3 bases short and J 6 bases short, with 12 bases between. The CDR3 is 14 residues long. Germline CDR1 reads WNHNN; CDR2 reads SYGVQD (reference sequence). The CDR3 is CASSDGGLLNEQFF. The CDR3 DNA reads as TGCGCCAGCAGTGACGGAGGCCTACTCAATGAGCAGTTCTTC.

The genes are TRBV2 and TRBJ1-6; D not resolved. V dropped 7 bases and J dropped 3 bases, with 7 bases sitting between them. The V gene's germline CDR1 is SNHLY and CDR2 FYNNEI. The CDR3 length is 13 residues. This chain's CDR3 is CASTDLYNSPLHF. The CDR3 DNA reads as TGTGCCAGCACAGATCTCTATAATTCACCCCTCCACTTT.

The chain couples TRBV11-2 to TRBJ2-1; D might be TRBD2 (5 bases). CDR1 is SGHAT and CDR2 is FQNNGV in the germline V gene. This CDR3 contains 15 residues. The germline V and J ends were trimmed by 0 bases and 9 bases, with 15 bases remaining between them. The CDR3, as DNA: TGTGCCAGCAGCTTAGAAGGAGGCGGTGTCTCTGAGCAGTTCTTC. Amino acid sequence: CASSLEGGGVSEQFF.

The chain is built from TRBV27 and TRBJ2-1; 11 positions match TRBD2. V was pared by 4 bases and J by 0 bases, with 5 bases of the junction left unmatched. The germline V gene encodes CDR1 MNHEY and CDR2 SMNVEV (reference sequence). The CDR3 length is 17 residues. Here the CDR3 DNA reads TGTGCCAGCAGTTCCGTCACTAGCGGGAGCTCCTACAATGAGCAGTTCTTC. This encodes CASSSVTSGSSYNEQFF.

The chain couples TRBV27 to TRBJ1-1; a possible D gene is TRBD1 (5 bases). Germline V lookup: CDR1 MNHEY, CDR2 SMNVEV (reference sequence). Trimming cost V 0 bases and J 5 bases, with 16 bases left between them. The CDR3 has 16 residues. CDR3 bases: TGTGCCAGCAGTTTATCTTCGGGGGTTTCTGGGACTGAAGCTTTCTTT. Protein product: CASSLSSGVSGTEAFF.

The chain carries TRBV2 and TRBJ2-5; D tentatively fits TRBD1 or TRBD2 (5 bases each). The CDR3 has 13 amino acids. Germline V lookup: CDR1 SNHLY, CDR2 FYNNEI. V was trimmed by 6 bases and J by 4 bases, leaving 12 bases between them. CDR3 sequence reads: CASRRGVRETQYF. CDR3 sequence (DNA): TGTGCCAGCAGGCGAGGGGTGAGAGAGACCCAGTACTTC.

This clone turned up a few times. V usage is TRBV29-1 and J usage is TRBJ1-1, with D unresolved. Deletions cut 5 bases from V and 7 bases from J, with 8 bases between. The CDR3 sequence is 10 residues long. Looked up from germline, CDR1 is SQVTM and CDR2 is ANQGSEA. The CDR3 bases are TGCAGCGTTCTTCGGGGTGAAGCTTTCTTT. Translated, it gives CSVLRGEAFF.

V gene TRBV30 combines with J gene TRBJ1-1, with 8 bases aligning to TRBD1. CDR3 length equals 15 residues. V shed 5 bases and J 6 bases; nucleotides not matched to a gene: 14. Germline CDR1 is GTSNPN and CDR2 is SVGIG (reference sequence). In DNA, the CDR3 is TGTGCCTGGGATGGAGGACAGGGTGGATCTGCTGAAGCTTTCTTT. Translated, it gives CAWDGGQGGSAEAFF.

The rearrangement joins TRBV10-2 to TRBJ1-1; 9 bases fit TRBD1. This CDR3 is 16 amino acids long. V shed 2 bases, J shed 6 bases, and the junction held 10 bases outside the gene matches. Germline-derived CDR1 and CDR2 are WSHSY and SAAADI. CDR3 nucleotide sequence: TGCGCCAGCAGTGAGGCCTCCGGGACAGGGCGGCCTGAAGCTTTCTTT. Its protein product is CASSEASGTGRPEAFF.

The genes are TRBV18 and TRBJ2-7; TRBD1 agrees at 7 bases. With V trimmed by 3 bases and J by 6 bases, 8 bases remained unmatched. Looked up from germline, CDR1 is KGHSH and CDR2 is LQKENI. The CDR3 is made up of 14 amino acids. CDR3 sequence: CASSPDRTIPEQYF. DNA for the CDR3: TGTGCCAGCTCACCGGACAGGACAATCCCCGAGCAGTACTTC.